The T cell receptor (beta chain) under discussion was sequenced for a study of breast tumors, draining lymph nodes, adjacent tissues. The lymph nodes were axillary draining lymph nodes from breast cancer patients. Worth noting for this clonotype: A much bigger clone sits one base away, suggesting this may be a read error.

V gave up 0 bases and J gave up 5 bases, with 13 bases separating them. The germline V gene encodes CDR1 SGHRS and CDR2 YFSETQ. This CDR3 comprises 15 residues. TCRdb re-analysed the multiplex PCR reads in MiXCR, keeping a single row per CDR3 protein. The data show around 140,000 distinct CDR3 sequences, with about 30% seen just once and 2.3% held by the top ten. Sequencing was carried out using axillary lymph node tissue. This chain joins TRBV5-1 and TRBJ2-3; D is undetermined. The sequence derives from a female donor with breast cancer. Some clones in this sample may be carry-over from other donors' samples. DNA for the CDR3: TGCGCCAGCAGCTTGGAGTCCGTAGTGAGAGATACGCAGTATTTT. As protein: CASSLESVVRDTQYF.